The 26 T cell receptor beta chains presented below share a single source sample, sequenced in a study of response to subunit inactivated influenza vaccine. Via MiXCR, TCRdb re-called the RT-PCR reads, giving one row per CDR3 protein. The profile shows 450,000 to 700,000 distinct CDR3 sequences, 14% of them singletons. The sequencing here drew on PBMCs from blood, taken approximately 13 days after vaccination. These receptors all stem from a man aged 50-59 years who received an inactivated influenza vaccine.

The sample holds a few counts of this clonotype. The chain uses TRBV7-2 and TRBJ2-5; D tentatively reads TRBD1 or TRBD2 (6 bases each). With 4 bases removed from V and 5 bases from J, the gap between germline ends came to 17 bases. The CDR3 consists of 15 residues. Germline assignment: CDR1 SGHTA and CDR2 FQGNSA. The CDR3 spells CASSWDPRGGETQYF. The CDR3 bases are TGTGCCAGCAGCTGGGACCCCCGAGGGGGGGAGACCCAGTACTTC.

This clonotype was seen a few times. The DNA of the CDR3 is TGCGCCAGCAGCTCGCCGGGGGAACGAAATACGCAGTATTTT. Amino acids: CASSSPGERNTQYF. The J gene is TRBJ2-3, the V gene TRBV5-1; tentatively, D is TRBD2 (6 bases). V lost 3 bases and J 7 bases, leaving 15 bases between the germline ends. CDR3 length: 14 residues. Germline V gene lookup returns CDR1 SGHRS and CDR2 YFSETQ.

The V gene is TRBV10-3, the J gene TRBJ1-2; no reliable D call. V was trimmed by 4 bases and J by 6 bases, leaving 9 bases between them. The CDR3 length is 12 residues. Germline V gene lookup returns CDR1 ENHRY and CDR2 SYGVKD. The CDR3 region has the DNA TGTGCCATCAGTGGTCACGGAGATGGCTACACCTTC. Protein product: CAISGHGDGYTF.

This clonotype appeared a few times. V usage is TRBV2 and J usage is TRBJ1-5; D not resolved. V gave up 1 base and J gave up 7 bases, with 8 bases separating them. Germline V gene data show CDR1 as SNHLY and CDR2 as FYNNEI. This CDR3 region has 13 residues. As DNA, the CDR3 is TGTGCCAGCAGTGAAGAACGTGGGCAGCCCCAGCATTTT. Amino acid sequence: CASSEERGQPQHF. Based on the CDR3 plus reference TRBV2 and TRBJ1-5, the full variable domain is EPEVTQTPSHQVTQMGQEVILRCVPISNHLYFYWYRQILGQKVEFLVSFYNNEISEKSEIFDDQFSVERPDGSNFTLKIRSTKLEDSAMYFCASSEERGQPQHFGDGTRLSIL.

The table lists this clonotype with a few counts. The chain carries TRBV28 and TRBJ2-1; D gene uncertain. The germline gives CDR1 MDHEN, CDR2 SYDVKM. The V gene lost 3 bases and the J gene lost 7 bases, with 10 bases spanning the gap. The CDR3 extends over 13 amino acids. The CDR3 coding sequence is TGTGCCAGCAGTTTGGATCTCAGGAATGAGCAGTTCTTC. This codes for CASSLDLRNEQFF. The entire variable domain, with the rest obtained from reference TRBV28 and TRBJ2-1, is as follows: DVKVTQSSRYLVKRTGEKVFLECVQDMDHENMFWYRQDPGLGLRLIYFSYDVKMKEKGDIPEGYSVSREKKERFSLILESASTNQTSMYLCASSLDLRNEQFFGPGTRLTVL.

The gene calls are TRBV5-1 and TRBJ1-1, with a possible D match to TRBD1 (5 bases). The CDR3 is made up of 12 amino acids. CDR1 and CDR2 (germline): SGHRS, YFSETQ. Trimming shortened V by 5 bases and J by 5 bases, and 10 bases separated the two germline ends. CDR3 sequence: CASSRDGTEAFF. The CDR3 DNA reads as TGCGCCAGCAGTCGGGACGGTACTGAAGCTTTCTTT.

The gene calls are TRBV12-3 or TRBV12-4 and TRBJ1-5, with 7 bases fitting TRBD1. The CDR3 has 13 amino acids. CDR3 bases: TGTGGCAGTTGGGACAGTAGCAATCAGCCCCAGCATTTT. Its protein is CGSWDSSNQPQHF.

This clonotype was seen a handful of times. The chain has TRBV12-3 or TRBV12-4 and TRBJ2-1; TRBD2 aligns across 11 bases. There are 14 residues in the CDR3. The V segment lost 3 bases and the J segment 9 bases; nucleotides outside the gene matches: 4. DNA for the CDR3: TGTGCCAGCAGTTTTAAGACTAGCGGGGTTGAGCAGTTCTTC. Its translation is CASSFKTSGVEQFF.

V gene TRBV12-3 or TRBV12-4 combines with J gene TRBJ1-2, with D unclear. This CDR3 region has 13 residues. V was cut by 1 base and J by 5 bases, with 8 bases left in between. The CDR3 spells CASSLGQEYGYTF. CDR3 nucleotides: TGTGCCAGCAGTTTAGGCCAGGAGTATGGCTACACCTTC.

This clonotype was detected only a few times. The rearrangement uses TRBV19 and TRBJ2-1, with 12 bases lining up with TRBD1. J lost 8 bases, V lost 3 bases, and 5 bases had no gene match. CDR1 and CDR2 (germline): LNHDA, SQIVND (reference sequence). This CDR3 is 15 amino acids long. This CDR3 is CASSIRDRGLDEQFF. DNA for the CDR3: TGTGCCAGTAGTATCCGGGACAGGGGGCTAGATGAGCAGTTCTTC.

The rearrangement joins TRBV15 to TRBJ1-4; tentatively, D is TRBD1 (6 bases). Looked up from germline, CDR1 is LNHNV and CDR2 is YYDKDF (reference sequence). This CDR3 has 15 residues. Deletions cut 2 bases from V and 5 bases from J, with 12 bases between. For the CDR3, the DNA is TGTGCCACCAGCAGACCCCGGGACATAAATGAAAAACTGTTTTTT. It translates to CATSRPRDINEKLFF. The full variable domain, rest sourced from reference TRBV15 and TRBJ1-4, is DAMVIQNPRYQVTQFGKPVTLSCSQTLNHNVMYWYQQKSSQAPKLLFHYYDKDFNNEADTPDNFQSRRPNTSFCFLDIRSPGLGDTAMYLCATSRPRDINEKLFFGSGTQLSVL.

Only a few counts were recorded for this clonotype. The J gene is TRBJ1-2, the V gene TRBV5-1; D gene ambiguous. Trimming removed 3 bases from V and 0 bases from J, with 6 bases in between. CDR3 length equals 13 residues. Germline CDR1 and CDR2: SGHRS and YFSETQ. This CDR3 reads CASSSQSNYGYTF. The CDR3 region has the DNA TGCGCCAGCAGCTCACAATCTAACTATGGCTACACCTTC.

Turning to this clonotype: The junction and the germline gene differ at one end; a read error may be behind it. This chain joins TRBV7-9 and TRBJ1-3; D not certain. The length of the CDR3 is 11 residues. Germline V gene sequence: CDR1 SEHNR, CDR2 FQNEAQ (reference sequence). The CDR3 here is CASSLATITAF. The CDR3 coding sequence is TGTGCCAGCAGCTTAGCCACCATAACAGCTTTT. The full variable domain, in which reference TRBV7-9 and TRBJ1-3 provide the parts outside the CDR3, is DTGVSQNPRHKITKRGQNVTFRCDPISEHNRLYWYRQTLGQGPEFLTYFQNEAQLEKSRLLSDRFSAERPKGSFSTLEIQRTEQGDSAMYLCASSLATITAFGEGSWLTVV.

There are a few counts of this clonotype. V and J are TRBV28 and TRBJ2-7; the D is unclear. The CDR3 extends over 17 amino acids. Germline V gene sequence: CDR1 MDHEN, CDR2 SYDVKM. V gave up 2 bases and J gave up 1 base, with 18 bases separating them. The chain's CDR3 is CASSLNPFVVGSYEQYF. CDR3 DNA sequence: TGTGCCAGCAGTTTAAACCCCTTTGTCGTAGGGTCCTACGAGCAGTACTTC.

The V call is TRBV12-3 or TRBV12-4, the J call TRBJ1-3; D possibly corresponds to TRBD1 (6 bases). Trimming shortened V by 3 bases and J by 4 bases, and 16 bases separated the two germline ends. The CDR3 consists of 16 residues. CDR3 region: CASSLGSGGPGNTIYF. The CDR3 DNA reads as TGTGCCAGCAGTTTGGGTTCGGGGGGGCCAGGAAACACCATATATTTT.

There are a few counts of this clonotype. The chain is built from TRBV10-3 and TRBJ2-3; tentative D call: TRBD2 (5 bases). Germline CDR1 reads ENHRY; CDR2 reads SYGVKD. Trimming stripped 11 bases from V and 6 bases from J, with 15 bases between. The CDR3 runs 12 residues. CDR3: CAVGEGWDTQYF. The CDR3 nucleotides read TGTGCCGTCGGAGAGGGTTGGGATACGCAGTATTTT.

V gene TRBV5-1 combines with J gene TRBJ2-2, with 9 bases that match TRBD2. The CDR3 spans 15 residues. Germline CDR1 SGHRS, CDR2 YFSETQ. V lost 4 bases to trimming and J lost 6 bases; unmatched junction nucleotides: 7. DNA of the CDR3: TGCGCCAGCAGCACCTTAGCGGGAGACTCCGGGGAGCTGTTTTTT. This sequence encodes CASSTLAGDSGELFF. Supplemented by reference TRBV5-1 and TRBJ2-2, the full variable domain reads KAGVTQTPRYLIKTRGQQVTLSCSPISGHRSVSWYQQTPGQGLQFLFEYFSETQRNKGNFPGRFSGRQFSNSRSEMNVSTLELGDSALYLCASSTLAGDSGELFFGEGSRLTVL.

This clonotype was seen a handful of times. The rearrangement joins TRBV5-5 to TRBJ2-3; D gene unclear. The CDR3 has 13 residues. Germline CDR1 and CDR2: SGHKS and YYEKEE (reference sequence). V was cut by 1 base and J by 4 bases, with 7 bases left in between. As DNA, the CDR3 is TGTGCCAGCAGCTTGTCCCGGGCAGATACGCAGTATTTT. It codes for CASSLSRADTQYF.

This clonotype was detected a few times. This chain links TRBV12-3 or TRBV12-4 with TRBJ2-5, with D unresolved. Trimming removed 3 bases at V and 5 bases at J, with 13 bases between. This CDR3 contains 14 residues. The CDR3 region has the DNA TGTGCCAGCAGTTTCGTTCTCTCCTCTGAGACCCAGTACTTC. Translating it yields CASSFVLSSETQYF.

Here the CDR3 DNA reads TGTGCCAGCAGCTCAGGCCGGGGTTTCTACAATGAGCAGTTCTTC. This sequence encodes CASSSGRGFYNEQFF. The chain has TRBV7-7 and TRBJ2-1, with TRBD2 as a possible D gene (5 bases). Deletions cut 4 bases from V and 3 bases from J, with 13 bases between. CDR1 is SSHAT and CDR2 is FNYEAQ in the germline V gene (reference sequence). The CDR3 sequence is 15 residues long.

This sequence joins TRBV7-9 and TRBJ2-3, with a possible D match to TRBD1 (5 bases). Germline V gene sequence: CDR1 SEHNR, CDR2 FQNEAQ (reference sequence). Trimming shortened V by 6 bases and J by 5 bases, and 18 bases separated the two germline ends. This CDR3 comprises 15 residues. CDR3 nucleotides: TGTGCCAGCAGTTTTGGGGCAGGGCTCGGAGATACGCAGTATTTT. This codes for CASSFGAGLGDTQYF.

The DNA for the CDR3 is TGTGCCATCAGTGACCCGACAGAAGCAACAGATACGCAGTATTTT. Translating it yields CAISDPTEATDTQYF. This chain joins TRBV10-3 and TRBJ2-3; possible D gene TRBD1, 5 bases. Germline lookup yields CDR1 ENHRY and CDR2 SYGVKD. The CDR3 runs to 15 residues. Deletions cut 3 bases from V and 3 bases from J, with 13 bases between.

This clonotype was seen a handful of times. The rearrangement links TRBV6-5 to TRBJ2-1; 12 nucleotides agree with TRBD2. Losses at the gene ends were 2 bases for V and 7 bases for J; bases not matched to a gene: 15. The CDR3 extends over 19 amino acids. CDR1 is MNHEY, CDR2 SVGAGI, per germline. The CDR3 here is CASSYKNSPTSGSSNEQFF. The CDR3 DNA follows: TGTGCCAGCAGTTACAAAAACTCGCCGACTAGCGGGAGCTCTAATGAGCAGTTCTTC.

This clonotype was observed a few times. Here the CDR3 DNA reads TGCAGCGCCACAGGAGTGGGGAGTAGGAACGAGCAGTACTTC. Residues: CSATGVGSRNEQYF. The chain is built from TRBV29-1 and TRBJ2-7; possibly TRBD1 or TRBD2 for D (5 bases each). This CDR3 contains 14 residues. Germline CDR1 SQVTM, CDR2 ANQGSEA. V lost 7 bases to trimming and J lost 5 bases, with 21 bases between them.

The chain is built from TRBV20-1 and TRBJ1-5; D gene uncertain. Germline assignment: CDR1 DFQATT and CDR2 SNEGSKA (reference sequence). This CDR3 has 13 residues. V was trimmed by 7 bases and J by 3 bases, leaving 13 bases between them. CDR3 protein: CSVPDQFNQPQHF. The CDR3 DNA sequence: TGCAGTGTCCCGGACCAATTCAATCAGCCCCAGCATTTT.

V gene TRBV5-1 combines with J gene TRBJ1-1; D may be TRBD1 (5 bases). The germline CDR1 and CDR2 sequences are SGHRS and YFSETQ. V was pared by 4 bases and J by 9 bases, with 19 bases between. This CDR3 has 14 amino acids. The CDR3 loop is CASSDGGTAAKAFF. The CDR3 DNA is TGCGCCAGCAGCGATGGTGGGACCGCAGCTAAAGCTTTCTTT.